The 14 T cell receptor beta chains below were found in one sample sequenced in a study of OX40 agonist ivuxolimab in advanced cancers. The protocol was immunoSEQ multiplex PCR, while the TCRdb copy is restricted to in-frame clones and leaves out a portion. Counted here are around 25,000 clones, 60% to 80% occurring once; the ten biggest clones make up roughly 18%. The sample here was CD4+ or CD8+ T cells sorted from blood, taken in a trial of the OX40 agonist ivuxolimab. These receptors all stem from an adult with an advanced solid tumor such as melanoma, head and neck, liver or kidney cancer.

V is TRBV19 and J is TRBJ1-2; tentatively, D is TRBD1 (5 bases). V was shortened by 8 bases and J by 2 bases, with 15 bases between the two germline ends. The CDR3 sequence is 14 residues long. CDR1 and CDR2 from the germline V gene are LNHDA and SQIVND (reference sequence). The chain's CDR3 is CASGDRAFNYGYTF. CDR3 nucleotide sequence: TGTGCCAGTGGGGACCGAGCGTTCAACTATGGCTACACCTTC.

The chain couples TRBV9 to TRBJ1-4; D is uncertain. The CDR3 contains 13 residues. V shed 2 bases and J shed 6 bases, with 8 bases lying between them. The germline V gene encodes CDR1 SGDLS and CDR2 YYNGEE. The CDR3 coding sequence is TGTGCCAGCAGCGTGGGTACGGATGAAAAACTGTTTTTT. Residues: CASSVGTDEKLFF.

A few counts support this clone. CDR3 residues: CASSQVGQGDQPQHF. CDR3 coding DNA: TGCGCCAGCAGCCAAGTTGGACAGGGCGATCAGCCCCAGCATTTT. The chain links TRBV4-1 to TRBJ1-5; 8 bases are a match to TRBD1. The CDR3 consists of 15 residues. V lost 1 base, J lost 5 bases, and 4 bases stayed unmatched. Germline V CDR1 and CDR2: MGHRA, YSYEKL.

The gene calls are TRBV2 and TRBJ1-1; 9 positions agree with TRBD1. Germline loops: CDR1 SNHLY, CDR2 FYNNEI. The CDR3 length is 11 residues. With 5 bases clipped from V and 10 bases from J, the junction kept 2 bases outside the gene matches. The CDR3 sequence is CASSLDRGAFF. For the CDR3, the DNA is TGTGCCAGCAGTTTGGACAGGGGAGCTTTCTTT.

V is TRBV5-1 and J is TRBJ1-1; D perhaps matches TRBD1 (6 bases). The germline V gene encodes CDR1 SGHRS and CDR2 YFSETQ. V gave up 1 base and J gave up 3 bases, with 10 bases separating them. CDR3 length: 14 amino acids. The CDR3 coding sequence is TGCGCCAGCAGCTTGATCCAGGGGTACACTGAAGCTTTCTTT. Amino acid sequence: CASSLIQGYTEAFF.

The V and J genes are TRBV7-3 and TRBJ1-2; tentative D call: TRBD1 (6 bases). Trimming stripped 8 bases from V and 0 bases from J, with 16 bases between. The CDR3 is 15 residues long. Germline assignment: CDR1 SGHTA and CDR2 FQGTGA. The CDR3 region is CASYRADVSNYGYTF. CDR3 DNA sequence: TGTGCCAGCTACAGGGCGGACGTTTCTAACTATGGCTACACCTTC. Supplemented by reference TRBV7-3 and TRBJ1-2, the full variable domain reads GAGVSQTPSNKVTEKGKYVELRCDPISGHTALYWYRQSLGQGPEFLIYFQGTGAADDSGLPNDRFFAVRPEGSVSTLKIQRTERGDSAVYLCASYRADVSNYGYTFGSGTRLTVV.

V gene TRBV11-2 combines with J gene TRBJ2-7, with D hard to call. V dropped 5 bases and J dropped 2 bases, with 13 bases sitting between them. CDR3 length equals 14 residues. CDR1 is SGHAT and CDR2 is FQNNGV in the germline V gene. CDR3 sequence reads: CASSPTRPPYEQYF. The CDR3 DNA reads as TGTGCCAGCAGCCCTACTCGCCCTCCCTACGAGCAGTACTTC.

The chain recombines TRBV14 with TRBJ2-6; no reliable D call. V gave up 6 bases and J gave up 1 base, with 4 bases separating them. Germline V gene lookup returns CDR1 SGHDN and CDR2 FVKESK. CDR3 length: 13 amino acids. CDR3 loop: CASRDSGANVLTF. As DNA, the CDR3 is TGTGCCAGCAGGGATTCTGGGGCCAACGTCCTGACTTTC.

The chain joins TRBV5-6 to TRBJ2-7; D is unresolved. The CDR3 spans 11 residues. Germline V gene sequence: CDR1 SGHDT, CDR2 YYEEEE. V was clipped by 2 bases and J by 5 bases, with 5 bases between them. The CDR3 sequence is CASSLRDEQYF. CDR3 nucleotide sequence: TGTGCCAGCAGCTTAAGGGACGAGCAGTACTTC.

By sample share, this clone is medium-sized. The chain uses TRBV19 and TRBJ1-1; no definite D call. Germline CDR1 and CDR2: LNHDA and SQIVND (reference sequence). V was shortened by 3 bases and J by 1 base, with 3 bases between the two germline ends. CDR3 size: 12 residues. CDR3 nucleotide sequence: TGTGCCAGTAGTATGCGGAACACTGAAGCTTTCTTT. It translates to CASSMRNTEAFF.

This clone ranks as medium-sized. The chain is built from TRBV11-1 and TRBJ2-6, with 7 bases identical to TRBD1. The CDR3 covers 16 residues. Trimming at V came to 0 bases and at J to 2 bases, leaving 1 base not matched to a gene. Germline CDR1 and CDR2: SGHAT and FQDESV (reference sequence). The CDR3: CASSLAGGAGANVLTF. The CDR3, as DNA: TGTGCCAGCAGCTTAGCAGGGGGCGCTGGGGCCAACGTCCTGACTTTC.

CDR3 DNA: TGTGCCAGTAGTCCCCAGCGGTTCGCTAGCACAGATACGCAGTATTTT. It is translated as CASSPQRFASTDTQYF. This sequence joins TRBV19 and TRBJ2-3, with D possibly being TRBD2 (5 bases). CDR1 is LNHDA and CDR2 is SQIVND in the germline V gene (reference sequence). Trimming took off 5 bases at V and 0 bases at J, with 15 bases between the two ends. CDR3 length: 16 amino acids.

The chain joins TRBV5-1 to TRBJ1-4; TRBD1 aligns across 7 bases. This CDR3 is built from 16 residues. Germline CDR1 is SGHRS and CDR2 is YFSETQ. The trim removed 4 bases at V and 0 bases at J, leaving 6 bases unmatched. The CDR3 bases are TGCGCCAGCAGCCTTGACAGGGTAACAACTAATGAAAAACTGTTTTTT. It translates to CASSLDRVTTNEKLFF.

The gene calls are TRBV19 and TRBJ2-5; no clear D. The closer fit of TRBJ2-7 to the DNA end suggests the J call may be wrong. The germline V gene encodes CDR1 LNHDA and CDR2 SQIVND (reference sequence). The CDR3 runs 14 residues. CDR3 bases: TGTGCCAGTAGCCGTGACACCTACTCCTACGAGCAGTACTTC. It yields the protein CASSRDTYSYEQYF.